This T cell receptor (beta chain) is from a study of blood T cell repertoires in COVID-19. The CDR3 contains 16 residues. With V trimmed by 1 base and J by 6 bases, 7 bases remained unmatched. Germline values: CDR1 MGHRA, CDR2 YSYEKL. The repertoire was sequenced with immunoSEQ multiplex PCR; TCRdb's copy has only in-frame clones and lacks some. The profile shows roughly 100,000 clones, 81% of them singletons. The receptor was isolated from an elderly man with active or convalescent COVID-19. This sequence joins TRBV4-1 and TRBJ2-1, with TRBD2 matching over 9 bases. The sequencing sample was made of peripheral blood. The CDR3 sequence: CASSQARGGGANEQFF. The CDR3 bases are TGCGCCAGCAGCCAAGCGCGGGGCGGGGGGGCCAATGAGCAGTTCTTC.